This TCR beta chain is drawn from a study of shared clonotypes between healthy human individuals. The quantity of DNA used in unsorted PBMC replicate PCRs was 300 ng, corresponding to tens of thousands of T cell genomes. Assay: immunoSEQ multiplex PCR; the TCRdb copy retains only in-frame clones and omits some. Among approximately 500,000 clones listed, less than 85% were seen once. Points from the study as a whole: Donor clonotype sharing was expected to depend on sequencing depth.

Participating donors were healthy, HIV-negative adults free of recent acute infections or vaccinations. Concerning this clone: The target antigen is unknown.

This CDR3 is 13 amino acids long. The germline CDR1 and CDR2 sequences are LNHDA and SQIVND (reference sequence). Deletions cut 4 bases from V and 7 bases from J, with 13 bases between. J is TRBJ2-5 and V is TRBV19; no clear D gene. The sequencing input was PBMCs. This clonotype was obtained from a woman between 40 and 55 years old in good health. Some clones in this sample may be carry-over from other donors' samples. The CDR3 is CASSSLAKPTQYF. The CDR3 DNA reads as TGTGCCAGTAGTAGTTTGGCGAAGCCGACCCAGTACTTC. Variable domain in full (rest from reference TRBV19 and TRBJ2-5): DGGITQSPKYLFRKEGQNVTLSCEQNLNHDAMYWYRQDPGQGLRLIYYSQIVNDFQKGDIAEGYSVSREKKESFPLTVTSAQKNPTAFYLCASSSLAKPTQYFGPGTRLLVL.